Listed below are T cell receptor beta chains from one sample, sequenced in a study of OX40 agonist ivuxolimab in advanced cancers. Clones were sequenced by immunoSEQ multiplex PCR, and TCRdb holds only the in-frame ones, with some missing. This sample carries roughly 80,000 clones, about 92% of them seen once, and the ten largest clones take approximately 15%. The sequencing used CD4+ or CD8+ T cells sorted from blood, collected in a trial of the OX40 agonist ivuxolimab. The receptor set was obtained from an adult with an advanced solid tumor such as melanoma, head and neck, liver or kidney cancer. The CDR3 runs from the conserved cysteine through the conserved F or W. Each record gives: J gene, clone size, D gene, V gene, CDR3 DNA, CDR3 protein. D genes are given only for firm matches. Not every row has a clone size; where given, it reads once, few, many or a size class.

j_call: TRBJ2-7; clone_size: NA; d_call: TRBD1; v_call: TRBV19; cdr3_nt: TGTGCCAGTAGTATAGTCGGGACAGGCGCTTCCTACGAGCAGTACTTC; cdr3_aa: CASSIVGTGASYEQYF
j_call: TRBJ2-7; clone_size: NA; d_call: NA; v_call: TRBV27; cdr3_nt: TGTGCCAGCAGTTCCCCCCCCTACGAGCAGTACTTC; cdr3_aa: CASSSPPYEQYF
j_call: TRBJ2-7; clone_size: NA; d_call: NA; v_call: TRBV7-6; cdr3_nt: TGTGCCAGCAGCCCACGAGGGTCCCACTACGAGCAGTACTTC; cdr3_aa: CASSPRGSHYEQYF
j_call: TRBJ1-5; clone_size: NA; d_call: NA; v_call: TRBV11-2; cdr3_nt: TGTGCCAGCAGCTTGACCGCGCTTACAAATCAGCCCCAGCATTTT; cdr3_aa: CASSLTALTNQPQHF
j_call: TRBJ1-5; clone_size: NA; d_call: NA; v_call: TRBV27; cdr3_nt: TGTGCCAGCAGCCGACAGGTCAATCAGCCCCAGCATTTT; cdr3_aa: CASSRQVNQPQHF
j_call: TRBJ2-1; clone_size: NA; d_call: TRBD2; v_call: TRBV11-2; cdr3_nt: TGTGCCAGCGGGCTGTTAGGACTAGCGGACAATGAGCAGTTCTTC; cdr3_aa: CASGLLGLADNEQFF
j_call: TRBJ2-3; clone_size: NA; d_call: NA; v_call: TRBV9; cdr3_nt: TGTGCCAGCAGCGTAGTAACTACCGACGGCACAGATACGCAGTATTTT; cdr3_aa: CASSVVTTDGTDTQYF
j_call: TRBJ2-3; clone_size: NA; d_call: NA; v_call: TRBV27; cdr3_nt: TGTGCCAGCAGCGCTTTGGTCGGGGGGCCTAGCACAGATACGCAGTATTTT; cdr3_aa: CASSALVGGPSTDTQYF
j_call: TRBJ2-7; clone_size: NA; d_call: NA; v_call: TRBV11-3; cdr3_nt: TGTGCCAGCAGCTTAGTCGGGGGTGACGAGCAGTACTTC; cdr3_aa: CASSLVGGDEQYF
j_call: TRBJ1-1; clone_size: NA; d_call: NA; v_call: TRBV2; cdr3_nt: TGTGCCACCCGGGGGGGTATGAACACTGAAGCTTTCTTT; cdr3_aa: CATRGGMNTEAFF
j_call: TRBJ2-3; clone_size: NA; d_call: TRBD2; v_call: TRBV18; cdr3_nt: TGTGCCAGCTCACCAGTGGGTGGTTGGACTAGCGGCACAGATACGCAGTATTTT; cdr3_aa: CASSPVGGWTSGTDTQYF
j_call: TRBJ2-7; clone_size: NA; d_call: NA; v_call: TRBV5-1; cdr3_nt: TGCGCCAGCAGCTTGGCGCCAGGATATTACGAGCAGTACTTC; cdr3_aa: CASSLAPGYYEQYF
j_call: TRBJ2-3; clone_size: NA; d_call: TRBD2; v_call: TRBV28; cdr3_nt: TGTGCCAGCACCCCCGACAGAATGGGGCGGGAGTGGGACACAGATACGCAGTATTTT; cdr3_aa: CASTPDRMGREWDTDTQYF
j_call: TRBJ1-5; clone_size: NA; d_call: NA; v_call: TRBV19; cdr3_nt: TGTGCCAGTATGGACCACAGGACCGGCCAGCCCCAGCATTTT; cdr3_aa: CASMDHRTGQPQHF
j_call: TRBJ1-1; clone_size: NA; d_call: TRBD1; v_call: TRBV5-4; cdr3_nt: TGTGCCAGCGGCGAAACAGGGGGATGGGACACTGAAGCTTTCTTT; cdr3_aa: CASGETGGWDTEAFF
j_call: TRBJ2-3; clone_size: NA; d_call: TRBD1; v_call: TRBV4-3; cdr3_nt: TGCGCCAGCAGCCAAGAGAGGACAGGGGGCGGGTCAGATACGCAGTATTTT; cdr3_aa: CASSQERTGGGSDTQYF
j_call: TRBJ2-1; clone_size: NA; d_call: NA; v_call: TRBV28; cdr3_nt: TGTGCCAGCAGACCGGGACTTCTGTCCAATGAGCAGTTCTTC; cdr3_aa: CASRPGLLSNEQFF
j_call: TRBJ1-1; clone_size: NA; d_call: NA; v_call: TRBV7-6; cdr3_nt: TGTGCCGTCTTGGGGGGAAAGGCCACTGAAGCTTTCTTT; cdr3_aa: CAVLGGKATEAFF
j_call: TRBJ2-7; clone_size: NA; d_call: NA; v_call: TRBV27; cdr3_nt: TGTGCCAGCAGCCCAGGGATATTAGTCTACGAGCAGTACTTC; cdr3_aa: CASSPGILVYEQYF
j_call: TRBJ2-7; clone_size: NA; d_call: NA; v_call: TRBV11-1; cdr3_nt: TGTGCCAGCAGCTTGGTGAAGGGGTGGGAGCAGTACTTC; cdr3_aa: CASSLVKGWEQYF
j_call: TRBJ1-2; clone_size: NA; d_call: NA; v_call: TRBV5-4; cdr3_nt: TGTGCCAGCAGCTTCCAGGGGATGGGCTATGGCTACACCTTC; cdr3_aa: CASSFQGMGYGYTF
j_call: TRBJ2-2; clone_size: once; d_call: NA; v_call: TRBV13; cdr3_nt: TGTGCCAGCAGCTTCCCAGGGGGGAAGTCGTACACCGGGGAGCTGTTTTTT; cdr3_aa: CASSFPGGKSYTGELFF
j_call: TRBJ2-2; clone_size: NA; d_call: TRBD1; v_call: TRBV27; cdr3_nt: TGTGCCAGCAGTTTACCGGGACAGGTTAACACCGGGGAGCTGTTTTTT; cdr3_aa: CASSLPGQVNTGELFF
j_call: TRBJ2-7; clone_size: NA; d_call: NA; v_call: TRBV5-1; cdr3_nt: TGCGCCAGCAGCTTAGATTCGGGACTGGTTTACGAGCAGTACTTC; cdr3_aa: CASSLDSGLVYEQYF
j_call: TRBJ2-3; clone_size: NA; d_call: NA; v_call: TRBV7-9; cdr3_nt: TGTGCCAGCAGCTTCGTCCTAGATTCCACAGATACGCAGTATTTT; cdr3_aa: CASSFVLDSTDTQYF
j_call: TRBJ2-1; clone_size: NA; d_call: NA; v_call: TRBV4-1; cdr3_nt: TGCGCCAGCAGCCAAGATCAAACAGGGGGGGCCTACAATGAGCAGTTCTTC; cdr3_aa: CASSQDQTGGAYNEQFF
j_call: TRBJ1-1; clone_size: once; d_call: NA; v_call: TRBV6-7; cdr3_nt: TGTGCCAGCAACCTAGACGGCGTGGCCATGAACACTGAAGCTTTCTTT; cdr3_aa: CASNLDGVAMNTEAFF
j_call: TRBJ1-4; clone_size: NA; d_call: NA; v_call: TRBV2; cdr3_nt: TGTGCCAGCAGTGATCGGGCAAATGAAAAACTGTTTTTT; cdr3_aa: CASSDRANEKLFF
j_call: TRBJ1-2; clone_size: NA; d_call: TRBD1; v_call: TRBV7-9; cdr3_nt: TGTGCCAGCAGGGAAACAGGGGACTATGGCTACACCTTC; cdr3_aa: CASRETGDYGYTF
j_call: TRBJ1-1; clone_size: NA; d_call: NA; v_call: TRBV4-3; cdr3_nt: TGCGCCAGCAGCCACGAACTAGATGGGCCGGTAGGCACTGAAGCTTTCTTT; cdr3_aa: CASSHELDGPVGTEAFF
j_call: TRBJ2-7; clone_size: NA; d_call: TRBD2; v_call: TRBV2; cdr3_nt: TGTGCCAGCACCGAGGCCCCCCGGACTAGCTGGCGCTACGAGCAGTACTTC; cdr3_aa: CASTEAPRTSWRYEQYF
j_call: TRBJ2-3; clone_size: NA; d_call: TRBD1; v_call: TRBV14; cdr3_nt: TGTGCCAGCAGCCAAGTTCAGGGGGTCCCATTCACAGATACGCAGTATTTT; cdr3_aa: CASSQVQGVPFTDTQYF
j_call: TRBJ1-5; clone_size: NA; d_call: NA; v_call: TRBV6-4; cdr3_nt: TGTGCCAGCAGTGACTCTCCTGGGGACCAGCCCCAGCATTTT; cdr3_aa: CASSDSPGDQPQHF
j_call: TRBJ2-7; clone_size: NA; d_call: NA; v_call: TRBV4-3; cdr3_nt: TGCGCCAGCAGCCAAGATTCGCAGGGGTTGGCCGAGCAGTACTTC; cdr3_aa: CASSQDSQGLAEQYF
j_call: TRBJ1-2; clone_size: NA; d_call: TRBD1; v_call: TRBV4-3; cdr3_nt: TGCGCCAGCAGCCCAGGGACAGGGGTGAGCTATGGCTACACCTTC; cdr3_aa: CASSPGTGVSYGYTF
j_call: TRBJ2-2; clone_size: NA; d_call: NA; v_call: TRBV28; cdr3_nt: TGTGCCAGCAGTTTGGTCACCGGGGAGCTGTTTTTT; cdr3_aa: CASSLVTGELFF
j_call: TRBJ1-5; clone_size: NA; d_call: NA; v_call: TRBV19; cdr3_nt: TGTGCCAGTAAACCGACAGACTATAGCAATCAGCCCCAGCATTTT; cdr3_aa: CASKPTDYSNQPQHF
j_call: TRBJ2-2; clone_size: NA; d_call: NA; v_call: TRBV2; cdr3_nt: TGTGCCACCCTAGACACCGGGGAGCTGTTTTTT; cdr3_aa: CATLDTGELFF
j_call: TRBJ2-7; clone_size: once; d_call: TRBD1; v_call: TRBV27; cdr3_nt: TGTGCCAGCAGTTTAGGGACAGGGGGCGAGCAGTACTTC; cdr3_aa: CASSLGTGGEQYF
j_call: TRBJ1-2; clone_size: NA; d_call: TRBD1; v_call: TRBV6-6; cdr3_nt: TGTGCCAGCAGTTACGCGGACAGGGAATTCTCTGGCTACACCTTC; cdr3_aa: CASSYADREFSGYTF
j_call: TRBJ1-5; clone_size: NA; d_call: NA; v_call: TRBV21-1; cdr3_nt: TGTGCCAGCAGCAAAGCGGGGGGACGGCAGCCCCAGCATTTT; cdr3_aa: CASSKAGGRQPQHF
j_call: TRBJ2-7; clone_size: NA; d_call: TRBD1; v_call: TRBV25-1; cdr3_nt: TGTGCCAGCAGTACCGGGACAGGGGCCTACGAGCAGTACTTC; cdr3_aa: CASSTGTGAYEQYF
j_call: TRBJ2-1; clone_size: NA; d_call: NA; v_call: TRBV13; cdr3_nt: TGTGCCAGCAGCTTAGTGGCAGGATTCAATGAGCAGTTCTTC; cdr3_aa: CASSLVAGFNEQFF
j_call: TRBJ2-3; clone_size: NA; d_call: TRBD2; v_call: TRBV16; cdr3_nt: TGTGCCAGCAGCCCAGCGGGGGGCCGCAACCTTAGCACAGATACGCAGTATTTT; cdr3_aa: CASSPAGGRNLSTDTQYF
j_call: TRBJ2-7; clone_size: NA; d_call: NA; v_call: TRBV11-2; cdr3_nt: TGTGCCAGCAGCCTGACAGCGAGCTCCTACGAGCAGTACTTC; cdr3_aa: CASSLTASSYEQYF
j_call: TRBJ2-1; clone_size: NA; d_call: NA; v_call: TRBV27; cdr3_nt: TGTGCCAGCAGTTTCCTCCCCGGGGATGAGCAGTTCTTC; cdr3_aa: CASSFLPGDEQFF
j_call: TRBJ2-7; clone_size: NA; d_call: NA; v_call: TRBV6-1; cdr3_nt: TGTGCCAGCAGTGAAGACAGCTCCTACGAGCAGTACTTC; cdr3_aa: CASSEDSSYEQYF
j_call: TRBJ1-6; clone_size: once; d_call: NA; v_call: TRBV4-1; cdr3_nt: TGCGCCAGCAGCCAAGAAGCACAGATTAATTCACCCCTCCACTTT; cdr3_aa: CASSQEAQINSPLHF